This TCR beta chain was obtained from a study of blood T cells in healthy people across ages. Regarding the study as a whole: Age brought a roughly linear fall in TCR beta diversity measured per million T cells. Aged donors had fewer naive CD4+ cells and lower diversity than long-lived donors.

Caucasian individuals from Russia who were healthy and aged roughly 6 to 95 acted as donors. Per sample, at least 6 micrograms of total RNA were extracted. In the case of this clonotype: Its antigen is still unknown.

Combining a sample-barcoded 5' primer with a J-beta primer mix, a second PCR ran for roughly 7 to 12 cycles. TCRdb reanalysed the 5' RACE reads using MiXCR and keeps one entry per CDR3 protein. The sample yields some 1.4 million distinct CDR3 sequences, 42% seen once. V was trimmed by 0 bases and J by 8 bases, leaving 11 bases between them. The CDR3 totals 13 residues. Germline CDR1 and CDR2: DFQATT and SNEGSKA (reference sequence). Sequenced: blood. J is TRBJ2-1 and V is TRBV20-1; D ambiguous. The TCR sequence derives from a woman between 18 and 29 years old in good health. CDR3 region: CSARDPNTDEQFF. The CDR3, as DNA: TGCAGTGCTAGAGATCCCAACACGGATGAGCAGTTCTTC.